This is a list of T cell receptor beta chains from one sample in a study of technical replicates of blood from a handful of donors. Assay used: immunoSEQ multiplex PCR; TCRdb lists only in-frame clones, some missing. This sample carries some 13,000 clones, about 95% of them seen once, and the ten largest clones take 7% to 9%. Input material: PBMCs. The receptor set was obtained from a human donor in good health. The CDR3 runs from the conserved cysteine through the conserved F or W. Each record gives: V gene, J gene, CDR3 length, D gene, clone size, CDR3 DNA, CDR3 protein. The D gene is left open where the match is weak. Rows give clone size only sometimes, using once, few, many, or a class for an expanded clone.

v_gene: TRBV6-1
j_gene: TRBJ1-1
len: 15
d_gene: .
abundance: once
CDR3nt: TGTGCCAGCAGTCCACGGACAGACTCGAACACTGAAGCTTTCTTT
CDR3aa: CASSPRTDSNTEAFF

v_gene: TRBV27
j_gene: TRBJ2-7
len: 14
d_gene: TRBD1
abundance: .
CDR3nt: TGTGCCAGCAGTACGCCGGGACAGGGCTACGAGCAGTACTTC
CDR3aa: CASSTPGQGYEQYF

v_gene: TRBV29-1
j_gene: TRBJ2-1
len: 14
d_gene: TRBD2
abundance: .
CDR3nt: TGCAGCGTGGAGCGGGAGTTCTCTTACAATGAGCAGTTCTTC
CDR3aa: CSVEREFSYNEQFF

v_gene: TRBV28
j_gene: TRBJ2-7
len: 15
d_gene: TRBD2
abundance: .
CDR3nt: TGTGCCAGCAGAAAAGCGGGGGAGGGGGTCTACGAGCAGTACTTC
CDR3aa: CASRKAGEGVYEQYF

v_gene: TRBV27
j_gene: TRBJ2-2
len: 16
d_gene: .
abundance: .
CDR3nt: TGTGCCAGCAGTTTGGTTCAGTTTGCGAACACCGGGGAGCTGTTTTTT
CDR3aa: CASSLVQFANTGELFF

v_gene: TRBV27
j_gene: TRBJ2-7
len: 12
d_gene: .
abundance: .
CDR3nt: TGTGCCAGCAGACAGTACGGCTACGAGCAGTACTTC
CDR3aa: CASRQYGYEQYF

v_gene: TRBV6-4
j_gene: TRBJ2-3
len: 14
d_gene: TRBD1
abundance: once
CDR3nt: TGTGCCAGCACACCGGGACAGGACACAGATACGCAGTATTTT
CDR3aa: CASTPGQDTDTQYF

v_gene: TRBV21-1
j_gene: TRBJ1-3
len: 16
d_gene: .
abundance: .
CDR3nt: TGTGCCAGCAGCAAAGGGTTACAGATCTCTGGAAACACCATATATTTT
CDR3aa: CASSKGLQISGNTIYF

v_gene: TRBV15
j_gene: TRBJ2-7
len: 15
d_gene: TRBD2
abundance: .
CDR3nt: TGTGCCACCAGCAGAGGGGGGACTAGCGGCCTCGAGCAGTACTTC
CDR3aa: CATSRGGTSGLEQYF

v_gene: TRBV2
j_gene: TRBJ2-6
len: 16
d_gene: .
abundance: .
CDR3nt: TGTGCCAGCAGCGCGACTGTACGCTCTGGGGCCAACGTCCTGACTTTC
CDR3aa: CASSATVRSGANVLTF

v_gene: TRBV6-1
j_gene: TRBJ2-7
len: 18
d_gene: TRBD2
abundance: .
CDR3nt: TGTGCCAGCAGTGAAGGGGGTACTGGAGGGACTAGCGGATACGAGCAGTACTTC
CDR3aa: CASSEGGTGGTSGYEQYF

v_gene: TRBV2
j_gene: TRBJ2-3
len: 14
d_gene: .
abundance: .
CDR3nt: TGTGCCAGCAGTGTCCGGAGGGGCACAGATACGCAGTATTTT
CDR3aa: CASSVRRGTDTQYF

v_gene: TRBV2
j_gene: TRBJ1-1
len: 14
d_gene: .
abundance: .
CDR3nt: TGTGCCAGCAGTGGCCCCACTCGGAACACTGAAGCTTTCTTT
CDR3aa: CASSGPTRNTEAFF

v_gene: TRBV5-1
j_gene: TRBJ2-7
len: 14
d_gene: TRBD2
abundance: .
CDR3nt: TGCGCCAGCAGCTGGTCTAGCGGGATGTACGAGCAGTACTTC
CDR3aa: CASSWSSGMYEQYF

v_gene: TRBV6-1
j_gene: TRBJ1-1
len: 14
d_gene: TRBD1
abundance: .
CDR3nt: TGTGCCAGCAGTCCCGGGACAGCGGCCGCGGAGGCTTTCTTT
CDR3aa: CASSPGTAAAEAFF

v_gene: TRBV19
j_gene: TRBJ1-2
len: 16
d_gene: .
abundance: .
CDR3nt: TGTGCCAGTAGTAGGGGATCGGGAGCGCGTGACGATGGCTACACCTTC
CDR3aa: CASSRGSGARDDGYTF

v_gene: TRBV29-1
j_gene: TRBJ2-7
len: 10
d_gene: .
abundance: .
CDR3nt: TGCAGCGTTGGCCTAACCGAGCAGTACTTC
CDR3aa: CSVGLTEQYF

v_gene: TRBV7-6
j_gene: TRBJ2-5
len: 16
d_gene: TRBD2
abundance: once
CDR3nt: TGTGCCAGCAGCCCCCTGGGTAGCGGGAGTCCAGAGACCCAGTACTTC
CDR3aa: CASSPLGSGSPETQYF

v_gene: TRBV10-3
j_gene: TRBJ1-1
len: 16
d_gene: TRBD1
abundance: once
CDR3nt: TGTGCCATCCGGACAGGAAGGTCAGGGGTGAACACTGAAGCTTTCTTT
CDR3aa: CAIRTGRSGVNTEAFF

v_gene: TRBV7-6
j_gene: TRBJ1-1
len: 13
d_gene: .
abundance: .
CDR3nt: TGTGCCAGCAGCTTATCTAAGAACACTGAAGCTTTCTTT
CDR3aa: CASSLSKNTEAFF

v_gene: TRBV5-4
j_gene: TRBJ2-7
len: 14
d_gene: TRBD1
abundance: .
CDR3nt: TGTGCCAGCAGCTTGGGGGACAGGGGCTACGAGCAGTACTTC
CDR3aa: CASSLGDRGYEQYF

v_gene: TRBV11-3
j_gene: TRBJ2-1
len: 15
d_gene: .
abundance: once
CDR3nt: TGTGCCAGCAGCTCCGGACAGGGAGGGGAAAAAAAGCAGTTCTTC
CDR3aa: CASSSGQGGEKKQFF

v_gene: TRBV5-1
j_gene: TRBJ2-2
len: 14
d_gene: .
abundance: .
CDR3nt: TGCGCCAGCAGCTTGCAACAGAACACCGGGGAGCTGTTTTTT
CDR3aa: CASSLQQNTGELFF

v_gene: TRBV7-9
j_gene: TRBJ2-1
len: 17
d_gene: TRBD2
abundance: .
CDR3nt: TGTGCCAGCAGCCCCGACCGGCTAGCGGGGGAGTACAATGAGCAGTTCTTC
CDR3aa: CASSPDRLAGEYNEQFF

v_gene: TRBV29-1
j_gene: TRBJ2-7
len: 11
d_gene: .
abundance: .
CDR3nt: TGCAGCGTTTCACAGGCCTACGAGCAGTACTTC
CDR3aa: CSVSQAYEQYF

v_gene: TRBV2
j_gene: TRBJ2-3
len: 16
d_gene: TRBD2
abundance: once
CDR3nt: TGTGCCAGCAGAGAAAGAACTAGCGGGAGAGGAGATACGCAGTATTTT
CDR3aa: CASRERTSGRGDTQYF

v_gene: TRBV2
j_gene: TRBJ2-7
len: 12
d_gene: TRBD1
abundance: .
CDR3nt: TGTGCCAGCAGTTTCACAGGGGCCGAGCAGTACTTC
CDR3aa: CASSFTGAEQYF

v_gene: TRBV6-5
j_gene: TRBJ2-7
len: 14
d_gene: TRBD2
abundance: .
CDR3nt: TGTGCCAGCACTAGTACTAGCGGAACCTACGAGCAGTACTTC
CDR3aa: CASTSTSGTYEQYF

v_gene: TRBV5-6
j_gene: TRBJ1-1
len: 16
d_gene: .
abundance: few
CDR3nt: TGTGCCAGCAGCCCGGGGAAGGGGACTTGGAACACTGAAGCTTTCTTT
CDR3aa: CASSPGKGTWNTEAFF

v_gene: TRBV2
j_gene: TRBJ2-1
len: 16
d_gene: TRBD1
abundance: .
CDR3nt: TGTGCCAGCAGGGACCTCCGGGACAGGGGGAACAATGAGCAGTTCTTC
CDR3aa: CASRDLRDRGNNEQFF

v_gene: TRBV18
j_gene: TRBJ1-1
len: 14
d_gene: .
abundance: once
CDR3nt: TGTGCCAGCTCACCACAGACAGAGAACACTGAAGCTTTCTTT
CDR3aa: CASSPQTENTEAFF

v_gene: TRBV23-1
j_gene: TRBJ2-3
len: 16
d_gene: TRBD2
abundance: .
CDR3nt: TGCGCCAGCAGTCAATTGGGGACTAGCGGAACAGATACGCAGTATTTT
CDR3aa: CASSQLGTSGTDTQYF

v_gene: TRBV7-9
j_gene: TRBJ2-3
len: 15
d_gene: TRBD2
abundance: .
CDR3nt: TGTGCCAGCAGCCCCGGGACTAGCGGAACAGATACGCAGTATTTT
CDR3aa: CASSPGTSGTDTQYF

v_gene: TRBV27
j_gene: TRBJ2-6
len: 15
d_gene: .
abundance: .
CDR3nt: TGTGCCAGCAGCCCCGGGGTCTCTGGGGCCAACGTCCTGACTTTC
CDR3aa: CASSPGVSGANVLTF

v_gene: TRBV9
j_gene: TRBJ2-1
len: 16
d_gene: .
abundance: .
CDR3nt: TGTGCCAGCAGCGTAGCTACAAGGAGGTCGCGTGGGGAGCAGTTCTTC
CDR3aa: CASSVATRRSRGEQFF

v_gene: TRBV28
j_gene: TRBJ1-2
len: 15
d_gene: TRBD1
abundance: .
CDR3nt: TGTGCCAGCAGTGTCCTCCCCCAGGGGGTGAATGGCTACACCTTC
CDR3aa: CASSVLPQGVNGYTF

v_gene: TRBV6-5
j_gene: TRBJ1-1
len: 16
d_gene: .
abundance: .
CDR3nt: TGTGCCAGCAGTTACGGTGGGGGGAGAACGAACACTGAAGCTTTCTTT
CDR3aa: CASSYGGGRTNTEAFF

v_gene: TRBV19
j_gene: TRBJ2-2
len: 15
d_gene: .
abundance: .
CDR3nt: TGTGCCAGTAGTATAGCGGGATCGAACACCGGGGAGCTGTTTTTT
CDR3aa: CASSIAGSNTGELFF

v_gene: TRBV5-4
j_gene: TRBJ1-2
len: 14
d_gene: TRBD1
abundance: .
CDR3nt: TGTGCCAGCAGCTTGGACAGGGGGCGGATTGGCTACACCTTC
CDR3aa: CASSLDRGRIGYTF

v_gene: TRBV19
j_gene: TRBJ2-7
len: 12
d_gene: .
abundance: .
CDR3nt: TGTGCCAGTAGTATAGGGCAGGGGCTGCAGTACTTC
CDR3aa: CASSIGQGLQYF

v_gene: TRBV6-1
j_gene: TRBJ1-5
len: 15
d_gene: TRBD1
abundance: .
CDR3nt: TGTGCCAGCAGTGGACACGGGACAGGGACTCAGCCCCAGCATTTT
CDR3aa: CASSGHGTGTQPQHF

v_gene: TRBV30
j_gene: TRBJ2-4
len: 14
d_gene: TRBD2
abundance: .
CDR3nt: TGTGCCTGGAGCGAAACTAGCGGAACGAACATTCAGTACTTC
CDR3aa: CAWSETSGTNIQYF

v_gene: TRBV30
j_gene: TRBJ1-3
len: 16
d_gene: TRBD1
abundance: .
CDR3nt: TGTGCCTGGAGTGTACAACAGGGGGCGGGAGGAAACACCATATATTTT
CDR3aa: CAWSVQQGAGGNTIYF